A single sample is the source of the 10 T cell receptor beta chains below, sequenced in a study of T cell responses to AZD1222 COVID-19 vaccine. Clones were sequenced by immunoSEQ multiplex PCR, and TCRdb holds only the in-frame ones, with some missing. The sample lists some 170,000 clones, 75% to 90% occurring once. The sequenced sample was peripheral blood, obtained 28 days after the second dose of the MenACWY control vaccine. Source of these receptors: an adult who received the MenACWY meningococcal vaccine as a control.

This chain links TRBV5-6 with TRBJ1-5; the D gene is possibly TRBD1 (6 bases). The CDR3 is 15 amino acids. In germline, CDR1 is SGHDT, CDR2 YYEEEE. The V end lost 4 bases, the J end lost 0 bases, and 11 bases lay between the germline ends. CDR3 loop: CASSLGTTSNQPQHF. CDR3 sequence (DNA): TGTGCCAGCAGCCTAGGGACAACTAGCAATCAGCCCCAGCATTTT.

V gene TRBV14 combines with J gene TRBJ2-1; D is uncertain. The V gene's germline CDR1 is SGHDN and CDR2 FVKESK. The length of the CDR3 is 16 residues. The germline V and J ends were trimmed by 3 bases and 8 bases, with 20 bases remaining between them. CDR3 residues: CASSQLRESVGDEQFF. The CDR3 DNA is TGTGCCAGCAGCCAGCTTCGAGAGAGCGTTGGGGATGAGCAGTTCTTC. Together with reference TRBV14 and TRBJ2-1, the CDR3 gives the full variable domain: EAGVTQFPSHSVIEKGQTVTLRCDPISGHDNLYWYRRVMGKEIKFLLHFVKESKQDESGMPNNRFLAERTGGTYSTLKVQPAELEDSGVYFCASSQLRESVGDEQFFGPGTRLTVL.

V is TRBV3-1 (or the pseudogene TRBV3-2) and J is TRBJ2-7, with TRBD2 as a possible D gene (5 bases). Germline V gives CDR1 LGHDT, CDR2 YNNKEL (reference sequence). V was clipped by 2 bases and J by 0 bases, with 29 bases between them. The CDR3 is 21 residues long. The CDR3 sequence is CASSQPPGRLEGDYLSYEQYF. For the CDR3, the DNA is TGTGCCAGCAGCCAACCCCCCGGACGTCTTGAGGGCGACTACCTCTCCTACGAGCAGTACTTC.

The chain is built from TRBV28 and TRBJ1-5; no firm D call. Germline V CDR1 and CDR2: MDHEN, SYDVKM. V was shortened by 3 bases and J by 4 bases, with 10 bases between the two germline ends. This CDR3 is 14 amino acids long. DNA of the CDR3: TGTGCCAGCAGTTTGGGCCAAGTTAATCAGCCCCAGCATTTT. Its translation: CASSLGQVNQPQHF.

The V call is TRBV29-1, the J call TRBJ1-2; D possibly corresponds to TRBD1 (5 bases). From germline, CDR1 is SQVTM and CDR2 ANQGSEA. V was pared by 4 bases and J by 3 bases, with 12 bases between. The CDR3 has 13 residues. CDR3 nucleotides: TGCAGCGTTGCCGGGGGGAGGCACTATGGCTACACCTTC. Its translation: CSVAGGRHYGYTF.

The sample holds one count of this clone. The chain combines TRBV20-1 with TRBJ1-2; D remains ambiguous. Trimming pared 5 bases from V and 5 bases from J, leaving 9 bases between. The germline CDR1 and CDR2 sequences are DFQATT and SNEGSKA (reference sequence). The CDR3 is made up of 11 amino acids. The DNA for the CDR3 is TGCAGTGCTCGGACGGGTTATGGCTACACCTTC. Translated: CSARTGYGYTF.

This chain joins TRBV7-2 and TRBJ1-5; D is ambiguous. Between the trimmed V and J ends, which lost 7 bases and 9 bases, there was a span of 16 bases. There are 13 residues in the CDR3. Germline V CDR1 and CDR2: SGHTA, FQGNSA. Here the CDR3 DNA reads TGTGCCAGCACCCTGGACCGCGAGGGGCCCCAGCATTTT. It yields the protein CASTLDREGPQHF.

This clone was seen a single time. The chain employs TRBV7-9 and TRBJ1-1; no clear D. Germline CDR1 reads SEHNR; CDR2 reads FQNEAQ (reference sequence). V was clipped by 5 bases and J by 0 bases, with 16 bases between them. This CDR3 spans 16 amino acids. This CDR3 is CASSTDWEVVNTEAFF. The CDR3 bases are TGTGCCAGCAGCACCGACTGGGAGGTGGTGAACACTGAAGCTTTCTTT.

This chain joins TRBV19 and TRBJ2-7; D gene uncertain. Trimming took off 1 base at V and 6 bases at J, with 16 bases between the two ends. Germline loops: CDR1 LNHDA, CDR2 SQIVND (reference sequence). The CDR3 covers 15 residues. CDR3 protein: CASSIGPRTLGEQYF. The CDR3, as DNA: TGTGCCAGTAGTATAGGTCCCAGGACCCTCGGCGAGCAGTACTTC.

This sequence joins TRBV4-3 and TRBJ1-2; tentative D call: TRBD1 (6 bases). CDR1 LGHNA and CDR2 YSLEER come from the germline V gene. This CDR3 is 16 amino acids long. V lost 1 base and J lost 3, with 15 bases in between. CDR3: CASSQVGGGSDYGYTF. The CDR3 region has the DNA TGCGCCAGCAGCCAAGTAGGAGGGGGGTCGGACTATGGCTACACCTTC.